Listed below are T cell receptor beta chains from one sample, sequenced in a study of cytomegalovirus exposure and HLA in healthy donors. Produced via immunoSEQ multiplex PCR; TCRdb's table is partial and in-frame only. Recorded for this sample: tens of thousands of clones. The sequenced sample was PBMCs. The source is a woman younger than 30 in good health and CMV-seronegative. The CDR3 runs from the conserved cysteine through the conserved F or W. The order of the fields is J gene, D gene, V gene, CDR3 length, CDR3 protein, CDR3 DNA. A D gene is named only where the DNA matches it firmly.

>TRBJ2-7|NA|TRBV19|14
CASSIQEGPYEQYF
TGTGCCAGTAGTATCCAGGAGGGCCCCTACGAGCAGTACTTC
>TRBJ1-6|NA|TRBV7-9|15
CASSLEQGYSSPLHF
TGTGCCAGCAGCTTAGAACAGGGCTATTCTTCACCCCTCCACTTT
>TRBJ2-7|TRBD1|TRBV28|15
CASSFRDRTYYEQYF
TGTGCCAGCAGTTTCAGGGACAGGACGTACTACGAGCAGTACTTC
>TRBJ1-1|NA|TRBV19|13
CASSIVANTEAFF
TGTGCCAGTAGTATAGTGGCGAACACTGAAGCTTTCTTT
>TRBJ1-1|NA|TRBV28|14
CASSLPGLGTEAFF
TGTGCCAGCAGTTTACCGGGTTTAGGCACTGAAGCTTTCTTT
>TRBJ1-2|NA|TRBV5-1|14
CASSLARAYYGYTF
TGCGCCAGCAGCTTGGCCAGGGCCTACTATGGCTACACCTTC
>TRBJ2-1|TRBD1|TRBV5-4|14
CASSSKDRGDEQFF
TGTGCCAGCAGCTCCAAGGACAGGGGCGATGAGCAGTTCTTC
>TRBJ2-3|TRBD2|TRBV5-4|16
CASSLDRSGGSNTQYF
TGTGCCAGCAGCCTGGACCGGAGCGGGGGAAGCAATACGCAGTATTTT
>TRBJ1-5|NA|TRBV2|16
CASSVRDNDLNQPQHF
TGTGCCAGCTCAGTCCGGGACAACGACCTCAATCAGCCCCAGCATTTT
>TRBJ2-1|TRBD2|TRBV6-5|14
CASSYYTSEREQFF
TGTGCCAGCAGTTACTATACTAGCGAACGTGAGCAGTTCTTC
>TRBJ2-3|NA|TRBV5-1|15
CASSRDLASTDTQYF
TGCGCCAGCAGTAGGGATCTAGCGAGCACAGATACGCAGTATTTT
>TRBJ1-3|NA|TRBV6-5|16
CASSYVGSGSGNTIYF
TGTGCCAGCAGTTACGTTGGGTCGGGCTCTGGAAACACCATATATTTT
>TRBJ1-4|TRBD1|TRBV19|14
CASRTTGGPEKLFF
TGTGCCAGTAGAACCACAGGGGGACCGGAAAAACTGTTTTTT
>TRBJ2-5|TRBD2|TRBV5-4|15
CASTLSPGGKETQYF
TGTGCCAGCACCCTATCCCCCGGGGGGAAAGAGACCCAGTACTTC
>TRBJ1-2|NA|TRBV6-5|14
CASSYSPGHYGYTF
TGTGCCAGCAGTTACTCGCCAGGGCACTATGGCTACACCTTC
>TRBJ2-2|TRBD2|TRBV14|16
CASSPLAGWNTGELFF
TGTGCCAGCAGCCCTCTAGCGGGATGGAACACCGGGGAGCTGTTTTTT
>TRBJ1-1|NA|TRBV28|12
CASSFARHEAFF
TGTGCCAGCAGTTTTGCCCGACATGAAGCTTTCTTT
>TRBJ2-1|NA|TRBV18|17
CASRGPRQDPNNNEQFF
TGTGCCAGTAGAGGCCCCCGACAGGACCCCAATAACAATGAGCAGTTCTTC
>TRBJ2-1|TRBD2|TRBV27|15
CASSFMAGGPIEQFF
TGTGCCAGCAGTTTTATGGCGGGAGGGCCCATTGAGCAGTTCTTC
>TRBJ1-2|NA|TRBV14|13
CASSLTGLAGYTF
TGTGCCAGCAGTCTTACAGGGTTAGCTGGCTACACCTTC
>TRBJ2-3|NA|TRBV18|15
CASSPTSSPTDTQYF
TGTGCCAGCTCACCCACATCCTCCCCGACAGATACGCAGTATTTT
>TRBJ2-3|NA|TRBV7-9|15
CASSLVVALTDTQYF
TGTGCCAGCAGCTTGGTAGTAGCGCTCACAGATACGCAGTATTTT